This T cell receptor (beta chain) originates from a study of T cell responses to AZD1222 COVID-19 vaccine. The CDR3 is made up of 16 amino acids. CDR1 is LNHDA and CDR2 is SQIVND in the germline V gene (reference sequence). With 7 bases clipped from V and 4 bases from J, the junction kept 12 bases outside the gene matches. Data came from immunoSEQ multiplex PCR; TCRdb stores just in-frame clones and leaves some out. The table has more than 80,000 clones, roughly 87% seen once. Second-dose recipients at about 4 or about 12 weeks were treated as one pooled group. For this clone: The antigen is undetermined.

Study conclusions and caveats: Repertoires were sampled only after the peak T cell response. Close to half of spike-specific TCRs reportedly recognize unmutated variant regions. It should be noted that donors were predominantly white British and more often female, and clonal diversity was possibly underestimated.

Sequenced here: peripheral blood, sampled 28 days after the second AZD1222 dose. The sequence was collected from an adult who received the AZD1222 COVID-19 vaccine. The rearrangement joins TRBV19 to TRBJ2-2; 7 positions agree with TRBD1. The CDR3 region has the DNA TGTGCCAGTACTAAGGGACAGCAGAGATTCACCGGGGAGCTGTTTTTT. This gives the protein CASTKGQQRFTGELFF.